The 23 T cell receptor beta chains below were found in one sample sequenced in a study of blood T cell repertoires in COVID-19. Assay used: immunoSEQ multiplex PCR; TCRdb lists only in-frame clones, some missing. In the table there are 200,000 to 250,000 clones, roughly 84% of which are singletons. Sequenced sample: PBMCs or T cells enriched from blood (not recorded which). The receptors originated from a woman in her forties who had recovered from COVID-19.

This chain uses TRBV5-1 with TRBJ1-2; 11 bases are shared with TRBD1. CDR1 and CDR2 (germline): SGHRS, YFSETQ. This CDR3 has 16 residues. With 0 bases clipped from V and 5 bases from J, the junction kept 6 bases outside the gene matches. DNA for the CDR3: TGCGCCAGCAGCTTGGCGCGGGACAGGGGGGATTATGGCTACACCTTC. It codes for CASSLARDRGDYGYTF.

The gene calls are TRBV10-2 and TRBJ1-6, with unresolved D. The V gene lost 0 bases and the J gene lost 13 bases, with 13 bases spanning the gap. The CDR3 is 14 residues long. Germline V gives CDR1 WSHSY, CDR2 SAAADI. In nucleotides, the CDR3 is TGCGCCAGCAGTGAGTCTAAGCCTCTGAGCCCCCTCCACTTT. As protein: CASSESKPLSPLHF.

The chain recombines TRBV5-5 with TRBJ2-7; TRBD2 matches at 8 bases. The germline V gene has CDR1 SGHKS and CDR2 YYEKEE (reference sequence). The junction had 9 bases not matched to a gene; V was cut back by 2 bases and J by 5 bases. The CDR3 contains 15 residues. CDR3 coding DNA: TGTGCCAGCAGCTTAGGCCCGCGGGAGGACGACGAGCAGTACTTC. Translating it yields CASSLGPREDDEQYF.

This clone has only one observation. The rearrangement joins TRBV4-1 to TRBJ1-2; unclear D gene. CDR3 length: 15 residues. Per the germline V gene, CDR1 is MGHRA and CDR2 is YSYEKL. Trimming shortened V by 1 base and J by 1 base, and 10 bases separated the two germline ends. CDR3 DNA: TGCGCCAGCAGCCAAGTAGGAGGACTTAACTATGGCTACACCTTC. It translates to CASSQVGGLNYGYTF.

The chain combines TRBV9 with TRBJ2-1, with a tentative D call TRBD1 (7 bases). This CDR3 has 14 amino acids. Germline loops: CDR1 SGDLS, CDR2 YYNGEE. The ends were cut back, 4 bases at V and 3 bases at J, with 11 bases in the middle. The CDR3 sequence is CASSSQGGYNEQFF. The DNA for the CDR3 is TGTGCCAGCAGCTCTCAGGGGGGCTACAATGAGCAGTTCTTC.

The chain couples TRBV5-4 to TRBJ2-1; 13 positions match TRBD2. J was trimmed by 10 bases and V by 0 bases; bases with no gene match: 4. CDR1 and CDR2 from the germline V gene are SGHNT and YYREEE (reference sequence). This CDR3 is built from 15 residues. The CDR3 protein is CASSLAGLAGVEQFF. In nucleotides, the CDR3 is TGTGCCAGCAGCTTGGCCGGACTAGCGGGAGTCGAGCAGTTCTTC.

Here the CDR3 DNA reads TGTGCCAGCAGCCCGGACAGGGGGGACGAAAAACTGTTTTTT. It specifies CASSPDRGDEKLFF. The rearrangement joins TRBV7-2 to TRBJ1-4; 10 nucleotides align to TRBD1. Looked up from germline, CDR1 is SGHTA and CDR2 is FQGNSA. CDR3 length: 14 amino acids. The V and J ends lost 5 bases and 8 bases, in that order; junction bases with no gene match: 5. Full variable domain (rest looked up from reference TRBV7-2 and TRBJ1-4): GAGVSQSPSNKVTEKGKDVELRCDPISGHTALYWYRQSLGQGLEFLIYFQGNSAPDKSGLPSDRFSAERTGGSVSTLTIQRTQQEDSAVYLCASSPDRGDEKLFFGSGTQLSVL.

V usage is TRBV3-1 (or the pseudogene TRBV3-2) and J usage is TRBJ1-3; D is undetermined. V dropped 1 base and J dropped 0 bases, with 7 bases sitting between them. This CDR3 comprises 15 residues. Germline V gene lookup returns CDR1 LGHDT and CDR2 YNNKEL (reference sequence). The CDR3 region is CASSQVATSGNTIYF. The CDR3 nucleotides read TGTGCCAGCAGCCAAGTAGCGACCTCTGGAAACACCATATATTTT.

V usage is TRBV6-5 and J usage is TRBJ1-1, with D hard to call. V was clipped by 5 bases and J by 11 bases, with 15 bases between them. The germline gives CDR1 MNHEY, CDR2 SVGAGI. CDR3 length: 12 amino acids. CDR3 DNA: TGTGCCAGCAGTACGGGTCAAAGGTGGGCTTTCTTT. It yields the protein CASSTGQRWAFF.

The chain is built from TRBV7-9 and TRBJ2-3, with TRBD2 matching over 12 bases. This CDR3 contains 17 residues. Germline CDR1 SEHNR, CDR2 FQNEAQ (reference sequence). Trimming took 0 bases from V and 2 from J; bases not matched to a gene: 3. The DNA of the CDR3 is TGTGCCAGCAGCTTAGCCGGACTAGCGGGATCCACAGATACGCAGTATTTT. It encodes CASSLAGLAGSTDTQYF.

V is TRBV7-3 and J is TRBJ2-1; 10 nucleotides agree with TRBD2. The CDR3 totals 22 residues. The germline V gene encodes CDR1 SGHTA and CDR2 FQGTGA. The junction had 19 bases not matched to a gene; V was cut back by 2 bases and J by 0 bases. CDR3 residues: CASSLGPPLAGVSGNSYNEQFF. In nucleotides, the CDR3 is TGTGCCAGCAGCTTAGGCCCCCCCCTAGCGGGAGTCTCGGGAAACTCCTACAATGAGCAGTTCTTC.

This chain uses TRBV10-3 with TRBJ2-7; 13 bases map to TRBD2. With V trimmed by 6 bases and J by 4 bases, 9 bases remained unmatched. This CDR3 has 16 residues. Germline assignment: CDR1 ENHRY and CDR2 SYGVKD. The CDR3 DNA reads TGTGCCATCAGCACACCGGGACTAGCGGGAATGTACGAGCAGTACTTC. Encoded protein: CAISTPGLAGMYEQYF.

V usage is TRBV3-1 (or the pseudogene TRBV3-2) and J usage is TRBJ1-1, with D possibly being TRBD1 (5 bases). The CDR3 runs 12 residues. V was shortened by 4 bases and J by 7 bases, with 10 bases between the two germline ends. Germline loops: CDR1 LGHDT, CDR2 YNNKEL (reference sequence). The CDR3 sequence: CASSPFQGEAFF. In DNA, the CDR3 is TGTGCCAGCAGCCCCTTCCAGGGTGAAGCTTTCTTT.

The chain employs TRBV6-5 and TRBJ2-7, with 10 positions matching TRBD1. The CDR3 length is 12 residues. CDR1 is MNHEY, CDR2 SVGAGI, per germline. The ends lost 8 bases at V and 7 bases at J; junction bases unmatched: 5. This CDR3 is CASRQGAREQYV. DNA for the CDR3: TGTGCCAGCCGACAGGGGGCTCGGGAGCAGTACGTC.

The gene calls are TRBV29-1 and TRBJ2-3, with TRBD1 identical over 7 bases. Germline V gives CDR1 SQVTM, CDR2 ANQGSEA. The CDR3 covers 12 residues. The ends lost 7 bases at V and 3 bases at J; junction bases unmatched: 4. CDR3 nucleotides: TGCAGCGAACAGGGGAATACAGATACGCAGTATTTT. Encoded protein: CSEQGNTDTQYF.

On this clone: The identical CDR3 is also encoded by other nucleotide sequences in the sample. The gene calls are TRBV11-2 and TRBJ2-3; no clear D. The length of the CDR3 is 14 residues. The germline gives CDR1 SGHAT, CDR2 FQNNGV. V was clipped by 1 base and J by 1 base, with 6 bases between them. The CDR3: CASSLAPGTDTQYF. The CDR3 DNA reads TGTGCCAGCAGCTTAGCGCCAGGCACAGATACGCAGTATTTT.

The chain carries TRBV9 and TRBJ2-1; possible D gene TRBD2, 6 bases. CDR3 length equals 15 residues. V shed 2 bases and J shed 6 bases, with 15 bases lying between them. Germline CDR1 reads SGDLS; CDR2 reads YYNGEE. The chain's CDR3 is CASSVGLARGNEQFF. The CDR3, as DNA: TGTGCCAGCAGCGTGGGTCTAGCGAGAGGCAATGAGCAGTTCTTC.

The genes are TRBV5-5 and TRBJ2-7; D call uncertain. The germline CDR1 and CDR2 sequences are SGHKS and YYEKEE (reference sequence). V was trimmed by 3 bases and J by 4 bases, leaving 8 bases between them. The CDR3 totals 12 residues. CDR3 bases: TGTGCCAGCAGCTCCTTCAGGTACGAGCAGTACGTC. It codes for CASSSFRYEQYV.

This chain uses TRBV18 with TRBJ2-5; D is undetermined. The CDR3 totals 15 residues. From germline, CDR1 is KGHSH and CDR2 LQKENI. V shed 4 bases and J shed 2 bases, with 14 bases lying between them. CDR3 in amino acids: CASSLLQTSQETQYF. The CDR3 bases are TGTGCCAGCTCACTGCTCCAGACTTCTCAAGAGACCCAGTACTTC.

The CDR3 loop reads CATSDFKLAGGRLNEQFF. CDR3 coding DNA: TGTGCCACCAGTGATTTTAAATTGGCGGGAGGGAGGCTCAATGAGCAGTTCTTC. This sequence joins TRBV24-1 and TRBJ2-1; 9 nucleotides line up with TRBD2. With V trimmed by 1 base and J by 6 bases, 12 bases remained unmatched. Germline-derived CDR1 and CDR2 are KGHDR and SFDVKD. CDR3 size: 18 residues.

The chain recombines TRBV29-1 with TRBJ2-1, with a possible D match to TRBD2 (6 bases). Germline V lookup: CDR1 SQVTM, CDR2 ANQGSEA. CDR3 length: 12 residues. V was pared by 7 bases and J by 9 bases, with 16 bases between. CDR3 bases: TGCAGCGGCGCGGAGGGTAAGGTTGAGCAGTTCTTC. Translation gives CSGAEGKVEQFF.

The rearrangement uses TRBV7-2 and TRBJ2-3; D unclear. Germline-derived CDR1 and CDR2 are SGHTA and FQGNSA. The CDR3 extends over 14 amino acids. V dropped 2 bases and J dropped 4 bases, with 10 bases sitting between them. CDR3 in DNA: TGTGCCAGCAGCTTATGGCAGGCCTCAGATACGCAGTATTTT. This translates into CASSLWQASDTQYF.

The chain couples TRBV19 to TRBJ2-2; D is possibly TRBD2 (5 bases). Germline V lookup: CDR1 LNHDA, CDR2 SQIVND (reference sequence). V lost 5 bases and J 3 bases, leaving 7 bases between the germline ends. This CDR3 has 13 residues. CDR3 protein: CASSAGDTGELFF. The CDR3 region has the DNA TGTGCCAGTAGTGCCGGGGACACCGGGGAGCTGTTTTTT. Complete variable domain (other parts from reference TRBV19 and TRBJ2-2): DGGITQSPKYLFRKEGQNVTLSCEQNLNHDAMYWYRQDPGQGLRLIYYSQIVNDFQKGDIAEGYSVSREKKESFPLTVTSAQKNPTAFYLCASSAGDTGELFFGEGSRLTVL.